This TCR beta chain was captured in a study of monozygotic twins with cystic fibrosis. Study information: Library input was about 3.3 micrograms of fragmented DNA, with 15 PCR cycles. Study results and caveats: Monozygotic CF twins shared more identical nucleotide clonotypes than unrelated patients. Clonality was generally low (median approximately 0.0094), higher in the most severe patients. Age, concordance and disease severity did not associate with shared CDR3 numbers.

Only in-frame clones appear in the TCRdb table, and some are missing; sequencing was by immunoSEQ multiplex PCR. Among 20,000 to 25,000 clones listed, about 97% were seen once. V lost 3 bases to trimming and J lost 5 bases, with 10 bases between them. The CDR3 has 13 residues. Germline CDR1 is MNHNS and CDR2 is SASEGT. As concerns this clone: Its antigen is still unknown.

The J gene is TRBJ2-5, the V gene TRBV6-1; no definite D call. The receptor was isolated from a girl aged 5-17 years with cystic fibrosis. Sequenced material: blood. The CDR3 here is CASSEAGWETQYF. The CDR3, as DNA: TGTGCCAGCAGTGAGGCAGGTTGGGAGACCCAGTACTTC.